This T cell receptor beta chain is drawn from a study of PD-1 blockade in classical Hodgkin lymphoma. Every one of the patients relapsed after autologous stem cell transplantation (brentuximab vedotin exposure was variable). Clones were read by immunoSEQ multiplex PCR, and TCRdb kept only the in-frame ones, dropping some. The table records 50,000 to 65,000 clones, 85% to 95% of them present only once. This clone occurred a few times. Trimming shortened V by 4 bases and J by 7 bases, and 19 bases separated the two germline ends. Germline values: CDR1 SQVTM, CDR2 ANQGSEA. This CDR3 spans 14 amino acids.

The receptor comes from a human donor with classical Hodgkin lymphoma. Sequencing used peripheral blood mononuclear cells (PBMCs), obtained before the second cycle of nivolumab. The chain has TRBV29-1 and TRBJ1-1, with D tentatively TRBD1 (5 bases). CDR3 in DNA: TGCAGCGTTGCCGTGGGGGGGGTCATCGGTGAAGCTTTCTTT. Translated, it gives CSVAVGGVIGEAFF.